This TCR beta chain was obtained from a study of blood T cell repertoires in COVID-19. In the authors' methods: Estimation of nucleated cell counts relied on the amplification of reference gene primers. Sequenced by immunoSEQ multiplex PCR; TCRdb stores in-frame clones only, minus some. That table supplies the V and J calls and clone size; D and trimming were determined from the DNA. The repertoire holds approximately 230,000 clones, with 85% to 90% as singletons. This CDR3 contains 11 residues. Trimming stripped 10 bases from V and 9 bases from J, with 14 bases between. Germline-derived CDR1 and CDR2 are MDHEN and SYDVKM.

Input material: PBMCs or T cells enriched from blood (not recorded which). This chain connects TRBV28 to TRBJ2-3, with TRBD1 as a possible D gene (5 bases). The source of this sequence is a woman in her twenties or thirties who had recovered from COVID-19. The CDR3 bases are TGTGCCACCCAGGGCATTGGGACGCAGTATTTT. Translated, it gives CATQGIGTQYF.